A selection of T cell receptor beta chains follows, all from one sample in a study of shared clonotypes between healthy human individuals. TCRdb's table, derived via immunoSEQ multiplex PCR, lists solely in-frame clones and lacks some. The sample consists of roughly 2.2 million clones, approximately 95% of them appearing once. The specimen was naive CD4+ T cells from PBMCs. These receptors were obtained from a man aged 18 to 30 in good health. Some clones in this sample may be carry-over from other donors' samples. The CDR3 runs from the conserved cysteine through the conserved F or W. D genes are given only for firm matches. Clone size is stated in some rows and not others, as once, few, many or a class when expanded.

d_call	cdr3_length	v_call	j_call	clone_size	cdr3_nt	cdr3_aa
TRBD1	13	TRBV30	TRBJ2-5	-	TGTGCCTGGAGTTTCCCAGGGGGAGAGACCCAGTACTTC	CAWSFPGGETQYF
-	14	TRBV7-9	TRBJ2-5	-	TGTGCCAGCAGCTCCGATGCCCTGGGGGAGACCCAGTACTTC	CASSSDALGETQYF
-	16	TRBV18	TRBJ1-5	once	TGTGCCAGCTCACCAGGTCGGTCTGGGACCGGACAGCCCCAGCATTTT	CASSPGRSGTGQPQHF
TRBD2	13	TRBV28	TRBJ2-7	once	TGTGCCAGCAGTAGCGGGAGAGTCTACGAGCAGTACTTC	CASSSGRVYEQYF
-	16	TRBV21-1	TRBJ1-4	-	TGTGCCAGCACCCCGACGGCGGACAGCTTTAATGAAAAACTGTTTTTT	CASTPTADSFNEKLFF
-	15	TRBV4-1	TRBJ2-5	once	TGCGCCAGCAGCCACGATGGAGGAAAACAAGAGACCCAGTACTTC	CASSHDGGKQETQYF
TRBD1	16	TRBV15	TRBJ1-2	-	TGTGCCACCAGCAGAGATTTAAGGGAGGGGGCAAATGGCTACACCTTC	CATSRDLREGANGYTF
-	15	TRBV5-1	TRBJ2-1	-	TGCGCCAGCAGCGGGGACAAGAGCTCCTACAATGAGCAGTTCTTC	CASSGDKSSYNEQFF
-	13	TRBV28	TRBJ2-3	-	TGTGCCAGCACCACATACAGTCGGGATACGCAGTATTTT	CASTTYSRDTQYF
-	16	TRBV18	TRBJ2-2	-	TGTGCCAGCTCACCGGGACGGAGTTTGAGCCCCGGGGAGCTGTTTTTT	CASSPGRSLSPGELFF